This T cell receptor beta chain was captured in a study of T cells in Graves' hyperthyroidism and ophthalmopathy. Study details: Peripheral blood specimens were obtained at initial diagnosis, prior to any treatment.

This clonotype has a count of ten or more. CDR1 is LGHDT, CDR2 YNNKEL, per germline (reference sequence). Trimming cost V 0 bases and J 4 bases, with 10 bases left between them. The CDR3 loop spans 15 amino acids. Using RNA transcripts as the source, TCR beta CDR3 regions were amplified. HTBI primers were employed in a first-round RT-PCR of the TCR CDR3. TCRdb independently ran MiXCR on the multiplex PCR reads; one entry per CDR3 protein. The sample lists about 530,000 distinct CDR3 sequences, under 20% seen once, with approximately 16% in the top ten. Sequenced: blood. The TCR originated in a woman younger than 35 with Graves' ophthalmopathy. The chain employs TRBV3-1 and TRBJ1-5; D perhaps matches TRBD1 (5 bases). This chain's CDR3 is CASSQEQGLNQPQHF. The CDR3 coding sequence is TGTGCCAGCAGCCAAGAGCAGGGACTAAATCAGCCCCAGCATTTT.